These T cell receptor beta chains were read from a single sample in a study of CD8+ T cells in alopecia areata. The protocol was immunoSEQ multiplex PCR, while the TCRdb copy is restricted to in-frame clones and leaves out a portion. The data hold about 97,000 clones, with 41% observed a single time. Sample: CD4+ T cells sorted from blood. These receptors came from a human donor with alopecia areata. Both conserved end residues are part of each CDR3. D genes are given only for firm matches. Size values are once, few and many counts, or a class for expanded clones, and some rows have none.

d_gene,v_gene,j_gene,len,abundance,CDR3nt,CDR3aa
-,TRBV5-6,TRBJ1-2,14,-,TGTGCCAGCACCCCTCCCTCGGGGTATTCGGGCTACACCTTC,CASTPPSGYSGYTF
-,TRBV6-5,TRBJ2-3,15,few,TGTGCCAGCACCCCTATCGGGCTTAGCACAGATACGCAGTATTTT,CASTPIGLSTDTQYF
TRBD1,TRBV2,TRBJ1-2,14,few,TGTGCCAGGGACTGGGACAGGGGGACCTATGGCTACACCTTC,CARDWDRGTYGYTF
-,TRBV4-3,TRBJ1-6,15,few,TGCGCCAGCAGCCCTGGTGGGGGGGCGGCATCACCCCTCCACTTT,CASSPGGGAASPLHF
-,TRBV7-6,TRBJ2-3,15,-,TGTGCCAGCAGCACCCGAGGACAGATCACAGATACGCAGTATTTT,CASSTRGQITDTQYF
-,TRBV7-2,TRBJ2-5,14,-,TGTGCCAGCAGCTTAGGACAGATACAAGAGACCCAGTACTTC,CASSLGQIQETQYF
-,TRBV29-1,TRBJ2-5,11,-,TGCAGCCTTTTAGTGCAAGAGACCCAGTACTTC,CSLLVQETQYF
-,TRBV7-2,TRBJ1-2,14,-,TGTGCCAGCAGCTTAGGTCTCAGCAGGGACTTATCGACCTTC,CASSLGLSRDLSTF
-,TRBV7-9,TRBJ2-1,13,few,TGTGCCAGCAGCTCAGCTAACCCTACTAAGCAGTTCTTC,CASSSANPTKQFF
TRBD1,TRBV9,TRBJ2-5,13,-,TGTGCCAGCAGCGGGGGACAGGGAGAGACCCAGTACTTC,CASSGGQGETQYF
TRBD1,TRBV30,TRBJ2-3,17,-,TGTGCCTGGAGCCCCCAAAGGGACAGAAGTGGCACAGATACGCAGTATTTT,CAWSPQRDRSGTDTQYF
-,TRBV5-1,TRBJ2-7,16,few,TGCGCCAGCAGCTTTAGCGTCTCGGCAGTACCCTACGAGCAGTACTTC,CASSFSVSAVPYEQYF
TRBD1,TRBV29-1,TRBJ2-1,14,-,TGCAGCGTTGGGCGACAGGGCTCCTACAATGAGCAGTTCTTC,CSVGRQGSYNEQFF
-,TRBV6-5,TRBJ2-1,13,-,TGTGCCAGCAGTTCCCCCCTCTACAATGAGCAGTTCTTC,CASSSPLYNEQFF
TRBD1,TRBV5-4,TRBJ2-2,15,-,TGTGCCAGCAATCGCAGGGGGCGGCACACCGGGGAGCTGTTTTTT,CASNRRGRHTGELFF